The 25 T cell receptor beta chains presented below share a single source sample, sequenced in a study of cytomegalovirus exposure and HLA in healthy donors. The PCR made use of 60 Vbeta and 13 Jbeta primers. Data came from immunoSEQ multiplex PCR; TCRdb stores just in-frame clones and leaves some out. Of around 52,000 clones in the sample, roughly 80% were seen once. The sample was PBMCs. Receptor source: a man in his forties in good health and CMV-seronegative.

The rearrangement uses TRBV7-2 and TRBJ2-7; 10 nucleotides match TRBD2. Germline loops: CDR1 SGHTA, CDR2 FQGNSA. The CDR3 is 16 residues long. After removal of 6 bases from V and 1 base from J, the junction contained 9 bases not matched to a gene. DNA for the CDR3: TGTGCCAGCAGTTTACTCCCGGGACTAGCGTCCTACGAGCAGTACGTC. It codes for CASSLLPGLASYEQYV.

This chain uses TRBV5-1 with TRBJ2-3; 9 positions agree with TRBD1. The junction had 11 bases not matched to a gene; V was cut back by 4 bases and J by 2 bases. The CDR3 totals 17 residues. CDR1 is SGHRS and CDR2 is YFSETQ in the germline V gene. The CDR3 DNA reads TGCGCCAGCAGCGGTAACAGGGGGCTTGGGAACACAGATACGCAGTATTTT. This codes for CASSGNRGLGNTDTQYF.

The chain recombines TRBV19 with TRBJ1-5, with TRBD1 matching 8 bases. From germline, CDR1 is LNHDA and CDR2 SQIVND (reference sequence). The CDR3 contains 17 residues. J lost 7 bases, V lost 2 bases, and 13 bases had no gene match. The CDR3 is CASSIRQDRVTRQPQHF. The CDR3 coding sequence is TGTGCCAGTAGTATACGGCAGGACAGGGTAACCCGACAGCCCCAGCATTTT. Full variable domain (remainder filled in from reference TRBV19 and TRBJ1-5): DGGITQSPKYLFRKEGQNVTLSCEQNLNHDAMYWYRQDPGQGLRLIYYSQIVNDFQKGDIAEGYSVSREKKESFPLTVTSAQKNPTAFYLCASSIRQDRVTRQPQHFGDGTRLSIL.

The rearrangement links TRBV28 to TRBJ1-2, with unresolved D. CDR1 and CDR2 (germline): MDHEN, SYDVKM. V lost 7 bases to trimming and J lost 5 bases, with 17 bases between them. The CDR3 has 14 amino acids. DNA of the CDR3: TGTGCCAGCAATTTTGGCGGGAGGGAGTATGGCTACACCTTC. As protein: CASNFGGREYGYTF.

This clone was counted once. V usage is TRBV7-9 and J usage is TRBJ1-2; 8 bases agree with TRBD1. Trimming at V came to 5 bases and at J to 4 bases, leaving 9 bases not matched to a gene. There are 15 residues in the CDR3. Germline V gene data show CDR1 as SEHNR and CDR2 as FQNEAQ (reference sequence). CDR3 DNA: TGTGCCAGCAGCCACGCACAAGACAGGGGCTATGGCTACACCTTC. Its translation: CASSHAQDRGYGYTF.

The CDR3 nucleotides read TGTGCCAGCAGTGAGGGCAGCAATCAGCCCCAGCATTTT. Its protein is CASSEGSNQPQHF. This chain uses TRBV6-1 with TRBJ1-5; D is uncertain. Germline CDR1 MNHNS, CDR2 SASEGT. This CDR3 is built from 13 residues. V was cut by 3 bases and J by 1 base, with 4 bases left in between.

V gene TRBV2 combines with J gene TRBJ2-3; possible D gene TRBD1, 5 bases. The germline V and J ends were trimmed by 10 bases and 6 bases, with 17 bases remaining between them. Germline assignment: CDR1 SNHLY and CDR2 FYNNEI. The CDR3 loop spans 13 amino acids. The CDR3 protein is CATSGLSLDTQYF. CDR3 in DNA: TGTGCCACCTCAGGGCTGTCCCTGGATACGCAGTATTTT.

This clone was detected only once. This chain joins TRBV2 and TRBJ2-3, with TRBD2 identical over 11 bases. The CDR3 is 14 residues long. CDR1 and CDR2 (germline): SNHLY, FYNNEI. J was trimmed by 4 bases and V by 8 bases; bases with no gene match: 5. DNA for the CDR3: TGTGCCAGCGCGACTAGCGGGGTACCAGATACGCAGTATTTT. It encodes CASATSGVPDTQYF.

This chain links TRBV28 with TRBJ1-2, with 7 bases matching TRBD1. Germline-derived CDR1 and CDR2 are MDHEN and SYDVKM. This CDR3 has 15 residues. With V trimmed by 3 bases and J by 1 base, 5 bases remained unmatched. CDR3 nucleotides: TGTGCCAGCAGTTTCCCGGACAGGAGTAACTATGGCTACACCTTC. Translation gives CASSFPDRSNYGYTF.

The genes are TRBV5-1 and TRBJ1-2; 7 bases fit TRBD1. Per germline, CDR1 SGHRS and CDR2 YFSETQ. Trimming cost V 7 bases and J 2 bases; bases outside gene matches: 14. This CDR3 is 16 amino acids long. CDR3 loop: CASFAGGTAQNYGYTF. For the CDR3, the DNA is TGCGCCAGCTTCGCAGGGGGAACGGCCCAAAACTATGGCTACACCTTC.

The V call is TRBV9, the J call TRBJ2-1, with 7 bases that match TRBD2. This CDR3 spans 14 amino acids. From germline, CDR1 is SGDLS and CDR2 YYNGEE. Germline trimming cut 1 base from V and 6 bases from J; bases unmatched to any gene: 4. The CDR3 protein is CASSVRGVGNEQFF. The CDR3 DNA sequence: TGTGCCAGCAGCGTACGGGGGGTTGGCAATGAGCAGTTCTTC.

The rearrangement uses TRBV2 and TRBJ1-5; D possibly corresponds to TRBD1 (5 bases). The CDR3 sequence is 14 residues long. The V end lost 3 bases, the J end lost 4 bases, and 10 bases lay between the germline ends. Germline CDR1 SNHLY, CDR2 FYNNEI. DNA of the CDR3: TGTGCCAGCAGTGATCGTGCAGGGAATCAGCCCCAGCATTTT. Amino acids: CASSDRAGNQPQHF.

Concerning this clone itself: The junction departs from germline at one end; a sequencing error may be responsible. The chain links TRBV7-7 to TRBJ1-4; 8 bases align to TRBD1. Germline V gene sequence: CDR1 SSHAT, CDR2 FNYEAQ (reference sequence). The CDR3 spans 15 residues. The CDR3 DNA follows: TGTGCTAGCAGCTTAGGAAACAGGGGGAATGAAAAACTGTTTTTT. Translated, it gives CASSLGNRGNEKLFF.

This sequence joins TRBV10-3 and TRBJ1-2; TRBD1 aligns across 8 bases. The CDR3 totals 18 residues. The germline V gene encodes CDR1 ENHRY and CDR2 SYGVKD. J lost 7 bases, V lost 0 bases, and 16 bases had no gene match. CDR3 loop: CAISESIPGGELTAGYTF. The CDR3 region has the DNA TGTGCCATCAGTGAGTCGATCCCAGGGGGCGAGCTTACGGCTGGCTACACCTTC.

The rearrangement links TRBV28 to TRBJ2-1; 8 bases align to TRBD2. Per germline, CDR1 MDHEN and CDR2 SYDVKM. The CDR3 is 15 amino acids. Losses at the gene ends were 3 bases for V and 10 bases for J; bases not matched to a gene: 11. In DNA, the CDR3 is TGTGCCAGCAGTTTGCAACGGGGGGGCCGAGCGGAGCAGTTCTTC. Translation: CASSLQRGGRAEQFF.

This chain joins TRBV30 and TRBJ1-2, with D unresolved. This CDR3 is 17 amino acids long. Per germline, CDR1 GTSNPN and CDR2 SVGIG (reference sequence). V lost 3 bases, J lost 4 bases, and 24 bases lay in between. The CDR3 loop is CAWRLPPPSPAGYGYTF. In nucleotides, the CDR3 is TGTGCCTGGAGGCTTCCACCCCCGTCGCCCGCGGGCTATGGCTACACCTTC.

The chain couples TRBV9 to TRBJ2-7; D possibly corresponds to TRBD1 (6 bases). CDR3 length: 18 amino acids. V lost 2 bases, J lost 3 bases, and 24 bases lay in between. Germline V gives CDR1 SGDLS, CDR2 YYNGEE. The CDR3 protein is CASSVMVLWTACIYEQYV. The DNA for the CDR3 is TGTGCCAGCAGCGTCATGGTCCTTTGGACAGCGTGTATCTACGAGCAGTACGTC.

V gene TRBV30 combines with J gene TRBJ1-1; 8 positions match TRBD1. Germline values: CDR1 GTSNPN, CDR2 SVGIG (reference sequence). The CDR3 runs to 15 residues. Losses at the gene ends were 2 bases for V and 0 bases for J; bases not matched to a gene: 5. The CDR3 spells CAWSFRDRMNTEAFF. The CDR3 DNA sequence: TGTGCCTGGAGTTTCCGGGACAGGATGAACACTGAAGCTTTCTTT.

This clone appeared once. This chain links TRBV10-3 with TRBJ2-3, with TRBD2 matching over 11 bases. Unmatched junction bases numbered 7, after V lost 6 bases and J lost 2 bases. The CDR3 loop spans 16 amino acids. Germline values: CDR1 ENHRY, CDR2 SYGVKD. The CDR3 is CAISRTSGSHTDTQYF. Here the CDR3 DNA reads TGTGCCATCAGCAGGACTAGCGGGTCCCACACAGATACGCAGTATTTT.

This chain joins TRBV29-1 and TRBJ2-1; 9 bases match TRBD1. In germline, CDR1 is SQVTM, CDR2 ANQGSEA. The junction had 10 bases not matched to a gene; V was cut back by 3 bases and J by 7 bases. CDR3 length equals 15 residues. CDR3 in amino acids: CSVDKQGARSNEQFF. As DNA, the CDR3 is TGCAGCGTTGATAAACAGGGGGCACGATCGAATGAGCAGTTCTTC.

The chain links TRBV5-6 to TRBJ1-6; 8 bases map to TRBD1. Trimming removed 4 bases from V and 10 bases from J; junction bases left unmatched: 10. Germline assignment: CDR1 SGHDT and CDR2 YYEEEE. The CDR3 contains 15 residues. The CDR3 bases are TGTGCCAGCAGCCCTCGGACAGGGAGGGGGTCACCCCTCCACTTT. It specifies CASSPRTGRGSPLHF.

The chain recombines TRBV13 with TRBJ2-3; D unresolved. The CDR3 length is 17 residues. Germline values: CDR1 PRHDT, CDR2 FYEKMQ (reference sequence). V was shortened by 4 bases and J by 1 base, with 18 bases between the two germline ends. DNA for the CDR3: TGTGCCAGCAGCTCCTCACGACTGTCGAAGGGCACAGATACGCAGTATTTT. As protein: CASSSSRLSKGTDTQYF.

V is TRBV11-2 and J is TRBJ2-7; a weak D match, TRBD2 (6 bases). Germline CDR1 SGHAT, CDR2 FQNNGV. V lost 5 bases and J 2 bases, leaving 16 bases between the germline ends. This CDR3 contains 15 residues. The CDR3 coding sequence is TGTGCCAGCAGCCAGACCCAGCGGAGGGCCTACGAGCAGTACTTC. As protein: CASSQTQRRAYEQYF.

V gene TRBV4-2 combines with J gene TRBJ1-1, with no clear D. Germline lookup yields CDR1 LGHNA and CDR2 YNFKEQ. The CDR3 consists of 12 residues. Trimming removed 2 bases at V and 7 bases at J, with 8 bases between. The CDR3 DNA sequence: TGTGCCAGCAGCCAAATAACGGGTGAAGCTTTCTTT. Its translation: CASSQITGEAFF.

This CDR3 reads CASSFRDKDEQFF. The CDR3 DNA reads as TGTGCCAGCAGCTTCAGGGATAAGGATGAGCAGTTCTTC. The chain uses TRBV7-8 and TRBJ2-1; TRBD1 might be the D (5 bases). Trimming cost V 3 bases and J 8 bases, with 11 bases left between them. The CDR3 has 13 residues. CDR1 SGHVS and CDR2 FQNEAQ come from the germline V gene.